The clone carrying this T cell receptor (beta chain) was observed a handful of times. V lost 0 bases to trimming and J lost 0 bases, with 12 bases between them. The germline CDR1 and CDR2 sequences are MNHEY and SMNVEV (reference sequence). This CDR3 comprises 16 residues. These data originate in a study of CD8+CD57+ T cells in acquired aplastic anemia. Investigators profiled TCR beta VDJ and CDR3 from genomic DNA template. MiXCR was run by TCRdb on the reads, yielding one entry per CDR3 protein. The repertoire holds around 180,000 distinct CDR3 sequences, with approximately 52% as singletons. For sequencing, patients were chosen who had shown expansion of CD8+CD57+ cells by flow cytometry.

The chain recombines TRBV27 with TRBJ2-7, with D perhaps given as TRBD1 or TRBD2 (5 bases each). The sequenced sample was sorted CD4+, CD8+, or CD8+CD57+ T cells (not recorded which) from PBMCs. This clonotype originated in a human donor with aplastic anemia. The CDR3 DNA reads TGTGCCAGCAGTTTATCGAGGGGCGTACCCTCCTACGAGCAGTACTTC. Protein product: CASSLSRGVPSYEQYF.